The 14 T cell receptor beta chains below come from one sample, sequenced in a study of T cells after yellow fever vaccination. MiXCR, run by TCRdb on the 5' RACE reads, gives a single entry per CDR3 protein. The top ten hold 3.2% of the sample, which has 340,000 or so distinct CDR3 sequences, approximately 12% seen once. The sequencing used CD4+ T cells sorted from PBMCs, collected 15 days after the yellow fever booster vaccination. The receptors were sampled from a man between 18 and 35 years old who received the YFV17D yellow fever vaccine.

The V gene is TRBV5-1, the J gene TRBJ2-3; D unclear. V dropped 0 bases and J dropped 4 bases, with 15 bases sitting between them. Germline CDR1 and CDR2: SGHRS and YFSETQ. The CDR3 is 16 amino acids. This chain's CDR3 is CASSLEGRRSPDTQYF. CDR3 sequence (DNA): TGCGCCAGCAGCTTGGAGGGCAGGCGGTCCCCAGATACGCAGTATTTT.

This clonotype has just a few counts. This chain connects TRBV4-3 to TRBJ2-2, with D uncertain. V lost 0 bases to trimming and J lost 3 bases, with 14 bases between them. This CDR3 comprises 17 residues. Germline assignment: CDR1 LGHNA and CDR2 YSLEER. CDR3 nucleotides: TGCGCCAGCAGCCAAGAAAGTCGACGAGGTGACACCGGGGAGCTGTTTTTT. Protein product: CASSQESRRGDTGELFF.

The chain uses TRBV21-1 and TRBJ1-5; whether TRBD1, the table's D call, matches the DNA was not checked. TRBV21-1 is a pseudogene. The CDR3 has 13 residues. In nucleotides, the CDR3 is TGTGCCAGCGACAGGAAGAGCAATCAGCCCCAGCATTTT. Translated: CASDRKSNQPQHF.

The chain is built from TRBV7-7 and TRBJ2-1, with a possible D match to TRBD1 (6 bases). Germline V lookup: CDR1 SSHAT, CDR2 FNYEAQ (reference sequence). This CDR3 is 15 amino acids long. V was shortened by 1 base and J by 9 bases, with 16 bases between the two germline ends. The CDR3 region is CASSLVMGGRGEQFF. The CDR3 region has the DNA TGTGCCAGCAGCTTAGTAATGGGCGGCAGGGGTGAGCAGTTCTTC.

This clonotype was recorded a few times. This rearrangement joins TRBV7-2 to TRBJ1-6; TRBD1 might be the D (6 bases). The CDR3 runs to 16 residues. The ends were cut back, 4 bases at V and 7 bases at J, with 17 bases in the middle. Germline CDR1 and CDR2: SGHTA and FQGNSA. CDR3 region: CASSSPGGGRNSPLHF. DNA of the CDR3: TGTGCCAGCAGCTCCCCTGGGGGGGGGCGGAATTCACCCCTCCACTTT.

The table lists this clonotype with a count of one. The chain combines TRBV20-1 with TRBJ1-2; possible D gene TRBD1, 5 bases. There are 17 residues in the CDR3. Trimming took off 6 bases at V and 0 bases at J, with 23 bases between the two ends. Germline CDR1 and CDR2: DFQATT and SNEGSKA (reference sequence). The CDR3 loop is CSALNPAGGLANYGYTF. In DNA, the CDR3 is TGCAGTGCCTTAAACCCGGCGGGGGGTTTAGCTAACTATGGCTACACCTTC.

This clonotype has a handful of counts. The genes are TRBV12-3 or TRBV12-4 and TRBJ2-1; 8 bases align to TRBD1. V gave up 5 bases and J gave up 2 bases; unmatched junction bases: 8. This CDR3 has 16 residues. CDR3 in amino acids: CASSPETGAPYNEQFF. The CDR3 region has the DNA TGTGCCAGCAGTCCCGAGACAGGGGCTCCCTACAATGAGCAGTTCTTC.

The chain is built from TRBV24-1 and TRBJ2-3; the D is unclear. V lost 2 bases to trimming and J lost 6 bases, with 8 bases between them. The CDR3 has 13 residues. Germline lookup yields CDR1 KGHDR and CDR2 SFDVKD. The CDR3 nucleotides are TGTGCCACCAGTGATTCACCCCTCGATACGCAGTATTTT. Amino acid sequence: CATSDSPLDTQYF.

The rearrangement joins TRBV5-1 to TRBJ2-7, with 7 bases lining up with TRBD1. V was clipped by 2 bases and J by 7 bases; unmatched bases: 6. Germline V gene data show CDR1 as SGHRS and CDR2 as YFSETQ. The CDR3 runs 13 residues. This chain's CDR3 is CASSLSPGGEQYV. CDR3 in DNA: TGCGCCAGCAGCTTAAGTCCAGGGGGAGAGCAGTACGTC.

There are a few counts of this clonotype. The chain carries TRBV20-1 and TRBJ2-5, with 12 positions matching TRBD2. With V trimmed by 7 bases and J by 9 bases, 9 bases remained unmatched. The CDR3 is 13 residues long. In germline, CDR1 is DFQATT, CDR2 SNEGSKA (reference sequence). The chain's CDR3 is CSVGAGTSGSQYF. CDR3 DNA sequence: TGCAGTGTTGGTGCCGGGACTAGCGGGTCCCAGTACTTC.

This clonotype was detected many times. V and J are TRBV29-1 and TRBJ2-3, with D possibly TRBD2 on 6 matching bases. This CDR3 is 14 amino acids long. Deletions cut 5 bases from V and 0 bases from J, with 12 bases between. Per the germline V gene, CDR1 is SQVTM and CDR2 is ANQGSEA. The CDR3 DNA is TGCAGCGTTAGGAGGGCCTCTAGCACAGATACGCAGTATTTT. This translates into CSVRRASSTDTQYF.

This chain links TRBV6-2 or TRBV6-3 with TRBJ2-3, with 8 positions matching TRBD1. CDR1 and CDR2 (germline): MNHEY, SVGEGT. Trimming cost V 2 bases and J 1 base; bases outside gene matches: 2. This CDR3 is built from 15 residues. The CDR3 nucleotides are TGTGCCAGCAGTTACCCAGGGGGCCGCACAGATACGCAGTATTTT. It translates to CASSYPGGRTDTQYF.

In its sample, this clonotype was seen a few times. The rearrangement links TRBV5-1 to TRBJ1-1; TRBD1 might be the D (5 bases). CDR1 SGHRS and CDR2 YFSETQ come from the germline V gene. This CDR3 contains 15 residues. Trimming removed 4 bases from V and 8 bases from J, with 21 bases in between. The CDR3 DNA follows: TGCGCCAGCAGCCTATCGACAGTCCCTAGTATAGAAGCTTTCTTT. Its protein product is CASSLSTVPSIEAFF.

The rearrangement links TRBV28 to TRBJ1-2; the D gene is possibly TRBD1 (6 bases). The V end lost 1 base, the J end lost 5 bases, and 14 bases lay between the germline ends. This CDR3 is built from 15 residues. CDR1 and CDR2 (germline): MDHEN, SYDVKM. This chain's CDR3 is CASSLFPSGDYGYTF. The CDR3 DNA reads as TGTGCCAGCAGTTTATTTCCCTCAGGGGATTATGGCTACACCTTC.